This T cell receptor (beta chain) was sequenced for a study of blood T cell repertoires in COVID-19. On the study more broadly: Both acute and convalescent COVID-19 samples were obtained from the United States, Italy and Spain. Sample material is recorded as cDNA or gDNA derived from T cells, B-cell-depleted T cells, or PBMCs.

V lost 5 bases to trimming and J lost 2 bases, with 10 bases between them. The CDR3 covers 14 residues. Germline values: CDR1 LNHDA, CDR2 SQIVND (reference sequence). Profiling relied on immunoSEQ multiplex PCR, and the TCRdb table lists in-frame clones only, not all of them. Among 25,000 to 30,000 clones, 90% were seen once, and the ten largest hold 8.4%. Sequences were obtained from peripheral blood. The chain joins TRBV19 to TRBJ1-5, with D tentatively TRBD1 (6 bases). This clonotype was sampled from a man between 65 and 79 years old with active or convalescent COVID-19. CDR3 amino acids: CASSPRGGNQPQHF. CDR3 DNA sequence: TGTGCCAGTAGTCCCAGGGGTGGCAATCAGCCCCAGCATTTT.